This paragraph covers one TCR beta chain sequence. Documented time point: recipient sample about 28 days before transplant, after cytoreduction. The entry originates in a study of T cell clonotyping in hematopoietic cell transplantation. Germline V gives CDR1 SGHTA, CDR2 FQGNSA. V shed 3 bases and J shed 5 bases, with 14 bases lying between them. The CDR3 contains 14 residues. Measured with immunoSEQ multiplex PCR; TCRdb has only the in-frame clones, and not every one. The table shows roughly 30,000 clones, with less than 85% occurring only once. J is TRBJ2-7 and V is TRBV7-2, with D uncertain. The sequence was collected from a man aged 35-49 years with acute myeloid leukemia. Some clones in this sample may be carry-over from other donors' samples. This specimen was peripheral blood mononuclear cells, taken before stem cell transplant. CDR3 loop: CASSLWWGLHEQYF. For the CDR3, the DNA is TGTGCCAGCAGCTTGTGGTGGGGTCTCCACGAGCAGTACTTC.